This TCR beta chain was retrieved from a study of blood T cell repertoires in COVID-19. Study as a whole: Collection of acute and convalescent COVID-19 samples took place in the United States, Italy and Spain. T cells, B-cell-depleted T cells, or PBMCs provided the cDNA or gDNA that served as material.

Germline V CDR1 and CDR2: SGHTA, FQGNSA. The ends were cut back, 5 bases at V and 6 bases at J, with 17 bases in the middle. The CDR3 consists of 15 residues. Per the study methods: Counts of nucleated cells, estimated from reference gene primer amplification, were obtained. Assay: immunoSEQ multiplex PCR; the TCRdb copy retains only in-frame clones and omits some. V and J calls and clone size come straight from that table; D and trimming were deduced from the DNA. Found here are 35,000 to 50,000 clones, around 84% of them singletons; the top ten hold roughly 15%. J is TRBJ2-1 and V is TRBV7-2; tentative D call: TRBD2 (7 bases). The clonotype was recovered from a human donor in a cohort sampled during active COVID-19. Sequenced input: peripheral blood. The CDR3 loop is CASSLGGGARNEQFF. DNA for the CDR3: TGTGCCAGCAGCCTAGGGGGGGGCGCCCGCAATGAGCAGTTCTTC.